The entry below gives a single TCR beta chain sequence along with its context. The antigen is not known. Indicated time point: cycle 4 day 1 (C4D1), after five to seven weeks of nivolumab. Every patient relapsed after autologous stem cell transplantation, and brentuximab vedotin exposure varied. The entry originates in a study of PD-1 blockade in classical Hodgkin lymphoma. The V and J ends lost 6 bases and 4 bases, in that order; junction bases with no gene match: 5. The CDR3 extends over 13 amino acids. The germline V gene encodes CDR1 SGHAT and CDR2 FQDESV (reference sequence). Study-wide findings and caveats: Partial responders and progressors had significantly lower baseline TCR diversity. Compared with healthy donors, newly diagnosed patients reportedly showed lower baseline TCR diversity.

The assay was immunoSEQ multiplex PCR, and TCRdb's table has in-frame clones only and misses some. The sample consists of 75,000 to 100,000 clones, under 95% of them appearing once. J is TRBJ1-1 and V is TRBV11-1; TRBD1 aligns across 7 bases. Specimen: peripheral blood mononuclear cells (PBMCs), collected before the fourth cycle of nivolumab. The receptor was derived from a human donor with classical Hodgkin lymphoma. The CDR3 here is CASRMTGITEAFF. For the CDR3, the DNA is TGTGCCAGCAGAATGACAGGGATCACTGAAGCTTTCTTT.